These 14 T cell receptor beta chains share one sample of origin, sequenced in a study of human T cells and chemical hapten exposure. The time point here: pre-sensitization, week 0. Treatment reported: therapeutic diphenylcyclopropenone sensitization with weekly scalp DPC. TCRdb processed the RACE reads anew with MiXCR; each CDR3 protein has one entry. The sample contains 95,000 to 150,000 distinct CDR3 sequences, roughly 13% of which appear only once. This specimen was whole blood, taken in connection with sensitization to the hapten diphenylcyclopropenone (DPC). These receptor sequences come from a woman aged 18-35 years with alopecia areata. Some clones in this sample may be carry-over from other donors' samples.

This clonotype was observed a few times. The V call is TRBV18, the J call TRBJ1-4; D gene unclear. V dropped 3 bases and J dropped 0 bases, with 5 bases sitting between them. The CDR3 contains 14 residues. Germline loops: CDR1 KGHSH, CDR2 LQKENI. In nucleotides, the CDR3 is TGTGCCAGCTCACCTCAGGCAACTAATGAAAAACTGTTTTTT. This gives the protein CASSPQATNEKLFF. The full variable domain, completed using reference TRBV18 and TRBJ1-4, is NAGVMQNPRHLVRRRGQEARLRCSPMKGHSHVYWYRQLPEEGLKFMVYLQKENIIDESGMPKERFSAEFPKEGPSILRIQQVVRGDSAAYFCASSPQATNEKLFFGSGTQLSVL.

This clonotype has a handful of counts. CDR3 DNA: TGTGCCAGCAGTCTGGGACTAGCGGGAGGTTCTAGCACAGATACGCAGTATTTT. Protein sequence: CASSLGLAGGSSTDTQYF. The chain links TRBV28 to TRBJ2-3; 15 nucleotides agree with TRBD2. The CDR3 length is 18 residues. Germline loops: CDR1 MDHEN, CDR2 SYDVKM. J was trimmed by 0 bases and V by 5 bases; bases with no gene match: 6.

The chain couples TRBV30 to TRBJ1-4; no clear D. Trimming removed 1 base at V and 10 bases at J, with 13 bases between. This CDR3 is 13 amino acids long. CDR1 is GTSNPN and CDR2 is SVGIG in the germline V gene (reference sequence). CDR3 DNA: TGTGCCTGGAGTGGCGGGCCCGGGAGAAAACTGTTTTTT. Residues: CAWSGGPGRKLFF.

In this sample, this clonotype turned up many times. The chain links TRBV7-2 to TRBJ2-3; the D is unclear. Per germline, CDR1 SGHTA and CDR2 FQGNSA. The CDR3 is 14 residues long. With 1 base removed from V and 3 bases from J, the gap between germline ends came to 8 bases. CDR3 nucleotides: TGTGCCAGCAGCTTAGGGACGTTGACAGATACGCAGTATTTT. It codes for CASSLGTLTDTQYF. Full variable domain (outside the CDR3, taken from reference TRBV7-2 and TRBJ2-3): GAGVSQSPSNKVTEKGKDVELRCDPISGHTALYWYRQSLGQGLEFLIYFQGNSAPDKSGLPSDRFSAERTGGSVSTLTIQRTQQEDSAVYLCASSLGTLTDTQYFGPGTRLTVL.

There are many counts of this clonotype. The chain couples TRBV12-3 or TRBV12-4 to TRBJ1-1; D uncertain. V was shortened by 6 bases and J by 2 bases, with 7 bases between the two germline ends. The CDR3 spans 12 residues. The CDR3 DNA reads TGTGCCAGCAGCTCGGGAAACACTGAAGCTTTCTTT. Translated, it gives CASSSGNTEAFF.

This clonotype appeared a few times. The CDR3 DNA follows: TGCAGTGCTAATTTAGGGACTAACTATGGCTACACCTTC. Protein: CSANLGTNYGYTF. The rearrangement uses TRBV20-1 and TRBJ1-2; D gene uncertain. V lost 4 bases to trimming and J lost 0 bases, with 9 bases between them. This CDR3 contains 13 residues. Germline assignment: CDR1 DFQATT and CDR2 SNEGSKA (reference sequence).

The V call is TRBV29-1, the J call TRBJ2-2; D gene uncertain. Trimming cost V 2 bases and J 2 bases, with 6 bases left between them. The CDR3 runs 13 residues. The germline V gene encodes CDR1 SQVTM and CDR2 ANQGSEA. CDR3 DNA: TGCAGCGTTGAACCTAAAAACACCGGGGAGCTGTTTTTT. Translating it yields CSVEPKNTGELFF.

This clonotype was observed a handful of times. The chain joins TRBV7-9 to TRBJ1-1, with D unresolved. Trimming pared 0 bases from V and 5 bases from J, leaving 13 bases between. The CDR3 totals 15 residues. In germline, CDR1 is SEHNR, CDR2 FQNEAQ (reference sequence). The CDR3 coding sequence is TGTGCCAGCAGCTTAGCGGCTGCTAGAGAGACTGAAGCTTTCTTT. Translation gives CASSLAAARETEAFF.

This clonotype was seen more than once but under ten times. The chain is built from TRBV4-3 and TRBJ1-1; TRBD1 matches at 9 bases. The germline V gene encodes CDR1 LGHNA and CDR2 YSLEER. The junction had 8 bases not matched to a gene; V was cut back by 1 base and J by 5 bases. This CDR3 region has 16 residues. This chain's CDR3 is CASSQGDRAYGTEAFF. The CDR3, as DNA: TGCGCCAGCAGCCAAGGGGACAGGGCTTACGGGACTGAAGCTTTCTTT.

This clonotype appeared a few times. The chain carries TRBV5-1 and TRBJ1-5; a possible D gene is TRBD1 (6 bases). The CDR3 totals 15 residues. Germline V CDR1 and CDR2: SGHRS, YFSETQ. V was trimmed by 5 bases and J by 4 bases, leaving 16 bases between them. DNA for the CDR3: TGCGCCAGCAGACCGTCGGACAGAGGGAATCAGCCCCAGCATTTT. This translates into CASRPSDRGNQPQHF.

In this sample, this clonotype turned up a few times. The CDR3 here is CATSEGTDPTNEKLFF. For the CDR3, the DNA is TGTGCCACCAGTGAGGGGACAGACCCAACTAATGAAAAACTGTTTTTT. The chain couples TRBV24-1 to TRBJ1-4; 7 positions match TRBD1. J was trimmed by 0 bases and V by 4 bases; bases with no gene match: 4. The CDR3 length is 16 residues. From germline, CDR1 is KGHDR and CDR2 SFDVKD.

The rearrangement links TRBV7-8 to TRBJ1-5, with D possibly matching TRBD1 (6 bases). Trimming took off 5 bases at V and 5 bases at J, with 10 bases between the two ends. Germline V gene lookup returns CDR1 SGHVS and CDR2 FQNEAQ. CDR3 length equals 13 residues. The DNA for the CDR3 is TGTGCCAGCAGCCCATACAGGGATCAGCCCCAGCATTTT. Protein sequence: CASSPYRDQPQHF.

This clonotype was counted at least ten times. The chain employs TRBV27 and TRBJ2-3; 7 bases line up with TRBD1. This CDR3 has 15 residues. V lost 1 base, J lost 2 bases, and 3 bases stayed unmatched. The germline gives CDR1 MNHEY, CDR2 SMNVEV (reference sequence). CDR3 loop: CASSLWTGHTDTQYF. As DNA, the CDR3 is TGTGCCAGCAGTTTATGGACAGGTCACACAGATACGCAGTATTTT.

The V call is TRBV12-3 or TRBV12-4, the J call TRBJ2-4, with D hard to call. The CDR3 sequence is 15 residues long. The V and J ends lost 2 bases and 5 bases respectively, with 13 bases between them. In nucleotides, the CDR3 is TGTGCCAGCAGTTTATCCCTTCGAAGAGAAAACATTCAGTACTTC. Protein: CASSLSLRRENIQYF.